This T cell receptor beta chain came from a study of blood T cell repertoires in COVID-19. Whole-study context: There were acute and convalescent COVID-19 samples, and they came from the United States, Italy and Spain. The cDNA or gDNA used as material had been derived from T cells, B-cell-depleted T cells, or PBMCs.

The CDR3 loop spans 13 amino acids. Looked up from germline, CDR1 is SNHLY and CDR2 is FYNNEI. Trimming removed 3 bases at V and 3 bases at J, with 3 bases between. Original processing notes: Reference gene primers were amplified, and this amplification served to estimate nucleated cell counts. Repertoires were generated with immunoSEQ multiplex PCR, while TCRdb's copy carries only in-frame clones and drops some. V, J and clone size were drawn from that table, and D and trimming were deduced from the DNA. The table has about 360,000 clones, approximately 86% seen once. J is TRBJ2-6 and V is TRBV2; D gene uncertain. The source is a human donor in a cohort sampled during active COVID-19. The sequenced material came from peripheral blood. The CDR3 protein is CASSDLGANVLTF. CDR3 in DNA: TGTGCCAGCAGTGATCTTGGGGCCAACGTCCTGACTTTC.